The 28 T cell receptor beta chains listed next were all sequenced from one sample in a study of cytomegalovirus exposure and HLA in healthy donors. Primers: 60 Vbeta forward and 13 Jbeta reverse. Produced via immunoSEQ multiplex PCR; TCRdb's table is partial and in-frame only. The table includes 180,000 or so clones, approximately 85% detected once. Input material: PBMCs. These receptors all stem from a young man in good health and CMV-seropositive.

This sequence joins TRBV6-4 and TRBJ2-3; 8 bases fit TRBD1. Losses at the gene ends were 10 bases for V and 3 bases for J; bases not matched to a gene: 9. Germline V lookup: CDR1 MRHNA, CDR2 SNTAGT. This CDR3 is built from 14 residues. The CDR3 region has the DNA TGTGCCACCGCCGACAGGGGCATTACAGATACGCAGTATTTT. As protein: CATADRGITDTQYF.

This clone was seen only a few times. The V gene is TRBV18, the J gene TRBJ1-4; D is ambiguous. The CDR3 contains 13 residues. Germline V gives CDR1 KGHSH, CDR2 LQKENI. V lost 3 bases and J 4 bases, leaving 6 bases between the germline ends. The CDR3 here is CASSPLGNEKLFF. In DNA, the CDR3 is TGTGCCAGCTCACCCCTCGGTAATGAAAAACTGTTTTTT.

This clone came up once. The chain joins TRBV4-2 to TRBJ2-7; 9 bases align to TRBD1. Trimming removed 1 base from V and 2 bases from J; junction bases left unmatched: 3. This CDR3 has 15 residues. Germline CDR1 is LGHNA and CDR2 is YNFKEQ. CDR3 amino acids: CASSQATGGTYEQYF. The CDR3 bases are TGTGCCAGCAGCCAAGCGACAGGGGGGACCTACGAGCAGTACTTC.

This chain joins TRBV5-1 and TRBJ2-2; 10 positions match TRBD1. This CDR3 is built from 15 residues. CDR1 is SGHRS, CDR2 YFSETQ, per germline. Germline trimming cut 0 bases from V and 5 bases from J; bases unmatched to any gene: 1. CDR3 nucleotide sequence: TGCGCCAGCAGCTTGGGACAGGGGGCAACCGGGGAGCTGTTTTTT. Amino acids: CASSLGQGATGELFF.

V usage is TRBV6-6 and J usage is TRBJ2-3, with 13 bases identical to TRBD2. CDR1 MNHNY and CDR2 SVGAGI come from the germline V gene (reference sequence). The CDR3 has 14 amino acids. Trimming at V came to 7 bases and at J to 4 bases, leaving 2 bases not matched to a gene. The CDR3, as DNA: TGTGCCAGCAATGGACTAGCGGGGGCAGATACGCAGTATTTT. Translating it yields CASNGLAGADTQYF.

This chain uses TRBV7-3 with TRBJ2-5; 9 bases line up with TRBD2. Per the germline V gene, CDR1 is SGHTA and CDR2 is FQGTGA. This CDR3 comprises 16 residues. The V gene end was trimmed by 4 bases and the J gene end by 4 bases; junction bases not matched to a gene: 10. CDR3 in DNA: TGTGCCAGCAGCTCCAAGGGGCGGGGGGGCCGAGAGACCCAGTACTTC. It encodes CASSSKGRGGRETQYF. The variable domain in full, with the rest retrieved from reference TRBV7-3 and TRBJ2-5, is GAGVSQTPSNKVTEKGKYVELRCDPISGHTALYWYRQSLGQGPEFLIYFQGTGAADDSGLPNDRFFAVRPEGSVSTLKIQRTERGDSAVYLCASSSKGRGGRETQYFGPGTRLLVL.

The CDR3 nucleotides read TGTGCCAGCAGTAAACAGGGGGCGGGGGGTGAAAAACTGTTTTTT. This encodes CASSKQGAGGEKLFF. J is TRBJ1-4 and V is TRBV27; 9 bases are a match to TRBD1. J was trimmed by 7 bases and V by 5 bases; bases with no gene match: 8. This CDR3 is built from 15 residues. Germline V gene data show CDR1 as MNHEY and CDR2 as SMNVEV (reference sequence).

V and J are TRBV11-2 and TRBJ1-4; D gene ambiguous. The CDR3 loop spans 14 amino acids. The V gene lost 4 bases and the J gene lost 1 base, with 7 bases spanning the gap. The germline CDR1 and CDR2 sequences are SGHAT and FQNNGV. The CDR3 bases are TGTGCCAGCAGCTGGAGTCAAACTAATGAAAAACTGTTTTTT. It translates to CASSWSQTNEKLFF.

CDR3 residues: CASSPQGINQPQHF. Written as DNA, the CDR3 is TGTGCCAGCAGCCCACAGGGGATCAATCAGCCCCAGCATTTT. This chain connects TRBV6-5 to TRBJ1-5, with TRBD1 identical over 7 bases. V shed 6 bases, J shed 3 bases, and the junction held 5 bases outside the gene matches. Germline CDR1 reads MNHEY; CDR2 reads SVGAGI. The CDR3 extends over 14 amino acids.

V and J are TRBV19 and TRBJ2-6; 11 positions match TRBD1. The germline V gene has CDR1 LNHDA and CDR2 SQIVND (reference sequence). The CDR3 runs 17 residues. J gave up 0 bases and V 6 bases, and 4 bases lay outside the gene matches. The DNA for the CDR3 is TGTGCCAGTAGGGGGACAGGGGGTATCTCTGGGGCCAACGTCCTGACTTTC. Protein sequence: CASRGTGGISGANVLTF.

The CDR3 protein is CASTMTGLNSPLHF. CDR3 DNA: TGTGCCAGTACCATGACAGGGCTTAATTCACCCCTCCACTTT. This sequence joins TRBV19 and TRBJ1-6; 7 nucleotides align to TRBD1. The CDR3 is 14 residues long. The ends lost 7 bases at V and 6 bases at J; junction bases unmatched: 6. The germline V gene encodes CDR1 LNHDA and CDR2 SQIVND (reference sequence).

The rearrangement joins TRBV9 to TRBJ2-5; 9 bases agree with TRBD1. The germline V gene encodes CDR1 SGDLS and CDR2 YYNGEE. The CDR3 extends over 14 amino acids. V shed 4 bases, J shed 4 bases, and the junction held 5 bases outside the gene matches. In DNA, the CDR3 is TGTGCCAGCAGCCTGGGACAGGGCGGAGAGACCCAGTACTTC. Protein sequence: CASSLGQGGETQYF.

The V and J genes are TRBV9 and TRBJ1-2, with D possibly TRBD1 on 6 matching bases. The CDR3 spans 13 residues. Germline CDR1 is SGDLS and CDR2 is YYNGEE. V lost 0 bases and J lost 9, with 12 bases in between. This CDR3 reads CASSVEQGWRYTF. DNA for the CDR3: TGTGCCAGCAGCGTAGAACAGGGATGGCGCTACACCTTC. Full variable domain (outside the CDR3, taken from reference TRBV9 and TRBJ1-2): DSGVTQTPKHLITATGQRVTLRCSPRSGDLSVYWYQQSLDQGLQFLIQYYNGEERAKGNILERFSAQQFPDLHSELNLSSLELGDSALYFCASSVEQGWRYTFGSGTRLTVV.

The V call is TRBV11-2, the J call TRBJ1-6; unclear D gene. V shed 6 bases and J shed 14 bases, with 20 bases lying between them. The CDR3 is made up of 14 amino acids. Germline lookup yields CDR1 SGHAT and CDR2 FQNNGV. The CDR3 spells CASSPVTPWVTLHF. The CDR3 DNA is TGTGCCAGCAGTCCAGTGACTCCCTGGGTGACCCTCCACTTT.

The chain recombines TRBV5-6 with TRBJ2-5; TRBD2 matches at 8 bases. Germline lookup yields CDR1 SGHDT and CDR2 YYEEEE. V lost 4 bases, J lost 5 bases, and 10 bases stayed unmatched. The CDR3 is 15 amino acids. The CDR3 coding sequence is TGTGCCAGCAGCACCCCCGGGGGGGCTCGGGAGACCCAGTACTTC. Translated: CASSTPGGARETQYF.

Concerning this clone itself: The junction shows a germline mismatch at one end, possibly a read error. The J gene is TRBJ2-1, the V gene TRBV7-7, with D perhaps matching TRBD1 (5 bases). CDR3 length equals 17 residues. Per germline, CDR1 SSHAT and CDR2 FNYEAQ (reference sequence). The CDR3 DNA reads TGTGCTAGCAGCTTACTGGGGCCGGATACAGGTTACAATGAGCAGTTCTTC. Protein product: CASSLLGPDTGYNEQFF.

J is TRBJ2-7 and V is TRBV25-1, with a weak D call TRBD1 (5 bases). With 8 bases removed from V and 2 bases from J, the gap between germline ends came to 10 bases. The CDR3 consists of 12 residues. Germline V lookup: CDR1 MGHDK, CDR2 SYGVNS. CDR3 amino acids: CASAGMAYEQYF. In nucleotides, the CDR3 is TGTGCCAGCGCAGGGATGGCCTACGAGCAGTACTTC.

The CDR3 region has the DNA TGTGCCAGTAGTATCGGAGACAGGGGGTATGGCTACACCTTC. Amino acids: CASSIGDRGYGYTF. V is TRBV19 and J is TRBJ1-2; 9 bases line up with TRBD1. The V gene's germline CDR1 is LNHDA and CDR2 SQIVND (reference sequence). The CDR3 has 14 amino acids. V was pared by 3 bases and J by 5 bases, with 4 bases of the junction left unmatched.

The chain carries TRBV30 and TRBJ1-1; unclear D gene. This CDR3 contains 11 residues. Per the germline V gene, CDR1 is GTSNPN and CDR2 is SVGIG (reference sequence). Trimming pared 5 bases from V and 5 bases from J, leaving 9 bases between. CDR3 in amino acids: CAWSGRTEAFF. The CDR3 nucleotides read TGTGCCTGGTCTGGGAGGACTGAAGCTTTCTTT.

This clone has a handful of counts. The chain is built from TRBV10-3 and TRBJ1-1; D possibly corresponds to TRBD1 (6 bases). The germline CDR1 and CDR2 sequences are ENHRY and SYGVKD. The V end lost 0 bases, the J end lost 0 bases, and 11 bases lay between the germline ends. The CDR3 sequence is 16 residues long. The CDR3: CAISESQGTMNTEAFF. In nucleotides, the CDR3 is TGTGCCATCAGTGAGTCGCAGGGGACAATGAACACTGAAGCTTTCTTT.

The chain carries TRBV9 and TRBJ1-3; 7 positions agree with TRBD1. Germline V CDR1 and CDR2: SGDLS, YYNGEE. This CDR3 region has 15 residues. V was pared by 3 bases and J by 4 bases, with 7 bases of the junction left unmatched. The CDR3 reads CASSESGTDGNTIYF. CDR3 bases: TGTGCCAGCAGCGAATCGGGGACAGACGGAAACACCATATATTTT.

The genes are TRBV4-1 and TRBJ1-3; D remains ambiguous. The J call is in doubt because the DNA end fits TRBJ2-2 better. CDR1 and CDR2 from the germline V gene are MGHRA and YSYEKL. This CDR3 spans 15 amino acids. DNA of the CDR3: TGCGCCAGCAGCCAAGATTTGGTTACGCCCGGGGAGCTGTTTTTT. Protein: CASSQDLVTPGELFF.

CDR3 in amino acids: CASSPGLAGGYEQYF. The CDR3 region has the DNA TGTGCCAGCAGCCCGGGACTAGCGGGGGGGTACGAGCAGTACTTC. The V and J genes are TRBV7-4 and TRBJ2-5; 16 nucleotides agree with TRBD2. The DNA end lines up better with TRBJ2-7; the J call may be wrong. Per the germline V gene, CDR1 is SGHVT and CDR2 is SQSDAQ. The CDR3 extends over 15 amino acids.

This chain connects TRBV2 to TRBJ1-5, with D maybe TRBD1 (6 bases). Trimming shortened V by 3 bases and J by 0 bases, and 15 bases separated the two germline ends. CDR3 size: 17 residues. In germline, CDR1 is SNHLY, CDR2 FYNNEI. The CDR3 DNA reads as TGTGCCAGCAGTGAGGTTCGGGGGGCGCGTAGCAATCAGCCCCAGCATTTT. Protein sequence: CASSEVRGARSNQPQHF.

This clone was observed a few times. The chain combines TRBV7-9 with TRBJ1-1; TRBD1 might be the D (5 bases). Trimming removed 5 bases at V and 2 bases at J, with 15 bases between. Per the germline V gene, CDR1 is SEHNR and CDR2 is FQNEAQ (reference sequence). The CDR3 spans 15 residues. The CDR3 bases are TGTGCCAGCAGCGCAAATACAAGGGGAAACACTGAAGCTTTCTTT. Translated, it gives CASSANTRGNTEAFF.

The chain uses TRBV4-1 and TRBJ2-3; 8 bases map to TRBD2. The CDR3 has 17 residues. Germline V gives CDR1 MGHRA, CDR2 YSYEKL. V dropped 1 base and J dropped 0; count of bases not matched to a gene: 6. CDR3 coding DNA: TGCGCCAGCAGCCAAGTGGTAGCGGGGATGAGCACAGATACGCAGTATTTT. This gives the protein CASSQVVAGMSTDTQYF.

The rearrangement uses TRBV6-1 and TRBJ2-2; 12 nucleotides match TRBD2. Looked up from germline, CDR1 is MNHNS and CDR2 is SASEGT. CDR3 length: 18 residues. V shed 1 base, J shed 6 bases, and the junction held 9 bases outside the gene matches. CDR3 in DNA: TGTGCCAGCAGTGAAGTTTCGACTAGCGGGGGCCTGGCCGGGGAGCTGTTTTTT. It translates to CASSEVSTSGGLAGELFF.

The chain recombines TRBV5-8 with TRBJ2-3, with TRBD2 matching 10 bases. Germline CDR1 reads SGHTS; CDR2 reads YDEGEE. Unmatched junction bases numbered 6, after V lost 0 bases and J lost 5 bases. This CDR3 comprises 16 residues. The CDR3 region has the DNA TGTGCCAGCAGCTTGGACCAGCGGGGGGGCCAAGATACGCAGTATTTT. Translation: CASSLDQRGGQDTQYF.